This T cell receptor beta chain is drawn from a study of blood T cell repertoires in COVID-19. The CDR3 has 17 amino acids. CDR1 and CDR2 from the germline V gene are KGHSH and LQKENI. J was trimmed by 2 bases and V by 0 bases; bases with no gene match: 7. Only in-frame clones appear in the TCRdb table, and some are missing; sequencing was by immunoSEQ multiplex PCR. The sample shows approximately 400,000 clones, roughly nine tenths of them seen only once. Sequencing used PBMCs or T cells enriched from blood (not recorded which). V is TRBV18 and J is TRBJ2-3, with TRBD2 identical over 8 bases. The source of this sequence is a woman in her 40s who had been exposed to COVID-19. The CDR3 here is CASSPPVRGGPTDTQYF. CDR3 nucleotides: TGTGCCAGCTCACCACCCGTCCGGGGGGGGCCCACAGATACGCAGTATTTT.